The clone carrying this T cell receptor (beta chain) was seen repeatedly, ten times or more. Antigen unknown. V lost 2 bases to trimming and J lost 3 bases, with 11 bases between them. The germline CDR1 and CDR2 sequences are SGHRS and YFSETQ. The CDR3 has 14 residues. This sample was included in a study of T-cell reconstitution after alpha-beta-depleted transplantation in children. Study-level findings and limits: About two months after transplant, alpha-beta T cells reportedly came from several hundred expanded graft clones. Diversity and T-cell counts at one year after transplant derived mostly from new T cells. Surviving recipient T cells and thymic progenitors underlay high day-60 TCRbeta diversity in some patients.

Unique molecular identifiers tagged the TCRbeta library. One entry per CDR3 protein, called by TCRdb with MiXCR from the PCR reads. The sample holds roughly 200,000 distinct CDR3 sequences; 11% are singletons and the top ten take roughly 30%. The chain couples TRBV5-1 to TRBJ1-1, with D possibly matching TRBD1 (5 bases). The receptor comes from a child in the first two years of life with acute myeloid leukemia, due to receive a stem cell transplant. The input for sequencing was PBMCs, taken before TCRalphabeta/CD19-depleted stem cell transplant. CDR3 coding DNA: TGCGCCAGCAGCTTAAATGGAGGGGACACTGAAGCTTTCTTT. Translating it yields CASSLNGGDTEAFF.